Listed here are 4 T cell receptor beta chains from one sample, sequenced in a study of blood T cell repertoires in COVID-19. TCRdb keeps only in-frame clones here, not all; method: immunoSEQ multiplex PCR. The top ten clones hold over 15% of a sample with roughly 130,000 clones, about four fifths of them seen once. The source material was peripheral blood. The receptors were gathered from a woman between 45 and 60 years old with acute or convalescent COVID-19.

The genes are TRBV28 and TRBJ1-2; tentative D call: TRBD1 (6 bases). The V and J ends lost 3 bases and 4 bases respectively, with 12 bases between them. This CDR3 is 14 amino acids long. Germline V gives CDR1 MDHEN, CDR2 SYDVKM. The chain's CDR3 is CASSFGGFGYGYTF. In nucleotides, the CDR3 is TGTGCCAGCAGTTTTGGGGGCTTCGGCTATGGCTACACCTTC.

This clone is a singleton in its sample. The chain joins TRBV5-3 to TRBJ1-5; 9 bases line up with TRBD1. TRBV5-3 is noted as an ORF with a role that remains uncertain. V was pared by 2 bases and J by 7 bases, with 10 bases of the junction left unmatched. CDR3 length: 16 amino acids. The CDR3 DNA reads TGTGCCAGAAGCTTCGGACAGGGGCAGAAGGAACAGCCCCAGCATTTT. It is translated as CARSFGQGQKEQPQHF.

The J gene is TRBJ1-4, the V gene TRBV2; D ambiguous. This CDR3 spans 15 amino acids. CDR1 is SNHLY, CDR2 FYNNEI, per germline. Trimming left V 7 bases short and J 3 bases short, with 15 bases between. The CDR3 DNA sequence: TGTGCCAGCAAAGAAGCAGGAGGATCTAATGAAAAACTGTTTTTT. Protein sequence: CASKEAGGSNEKLFF.

This clone was recorded only once. The chain combines TRBV3-1 (or the pseudogene TRBV3-2) with TRBJ1-2; D is perhaps TRBD1 (5 bases). Germline V gene sequence: CDR1 LGHDT, CDR2 YNNKEL (reference sequence). Trimming stripped 0 bases from V and 5 bases from J, with 13 bases between. The CDR3 extends over 15 amino acids. This CDR3 is CASSQDFKGQYGYTF. CDR3 in DNA: TGTGCCAGCAGCCAAGATTTCAAGGGGCAGTATGGCTACACCTTC.